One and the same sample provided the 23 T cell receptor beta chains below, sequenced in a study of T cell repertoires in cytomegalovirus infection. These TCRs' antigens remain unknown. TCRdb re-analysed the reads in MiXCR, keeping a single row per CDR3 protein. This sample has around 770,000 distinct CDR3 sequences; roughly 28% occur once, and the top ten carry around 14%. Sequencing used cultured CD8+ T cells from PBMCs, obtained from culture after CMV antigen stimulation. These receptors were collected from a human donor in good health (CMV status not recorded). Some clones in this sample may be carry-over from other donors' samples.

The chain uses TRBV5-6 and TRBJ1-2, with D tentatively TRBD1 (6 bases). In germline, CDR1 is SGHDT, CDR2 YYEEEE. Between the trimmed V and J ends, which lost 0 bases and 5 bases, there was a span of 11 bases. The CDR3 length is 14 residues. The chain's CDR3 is CASSLDRDWYGYTF. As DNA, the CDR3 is TGTGCCAGCAGCTTGGACAGGGACTGGTATGGCTACACCTTC. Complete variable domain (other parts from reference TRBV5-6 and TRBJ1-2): DAGVTQSPTHLIKTRGQQVTLRCSPKSGHDTVSWYQQALGQGPQFIFQYYEEEERQRGNFPDRFSGHQFPNYSSELNVNALLLGDSALYLCASSLDRDWYGYTFGSGTRLTVV.

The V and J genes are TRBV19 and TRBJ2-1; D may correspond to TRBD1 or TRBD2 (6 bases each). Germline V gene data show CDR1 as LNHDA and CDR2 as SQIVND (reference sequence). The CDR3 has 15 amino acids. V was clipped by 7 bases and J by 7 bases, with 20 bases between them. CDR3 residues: CASNQVGGRSNEQFF. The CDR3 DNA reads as TGTGCCAGTAACCAGGTGGGGGGCCGGTCGAATGAGCAGTTCTTC.

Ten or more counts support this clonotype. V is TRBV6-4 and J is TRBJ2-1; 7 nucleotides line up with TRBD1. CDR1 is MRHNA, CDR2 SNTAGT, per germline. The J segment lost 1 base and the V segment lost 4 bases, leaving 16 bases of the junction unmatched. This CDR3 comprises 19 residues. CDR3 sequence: CASSVGTGAAVSSYNEQFF. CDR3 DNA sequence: TGTGCCAGCAGTGTGGGAACAGGGGCGGCCGTCAGTTCCTACAATGAGCAGTTCTTC.

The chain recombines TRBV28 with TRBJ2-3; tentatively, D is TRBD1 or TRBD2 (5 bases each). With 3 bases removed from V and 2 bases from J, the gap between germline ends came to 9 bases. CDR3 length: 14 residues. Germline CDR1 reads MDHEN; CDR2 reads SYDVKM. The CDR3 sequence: CASSFGTYTDTQYF. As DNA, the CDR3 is TGTGCCAGCAGTTTCGGGACCTACACAGATACGCAGTATTTT.

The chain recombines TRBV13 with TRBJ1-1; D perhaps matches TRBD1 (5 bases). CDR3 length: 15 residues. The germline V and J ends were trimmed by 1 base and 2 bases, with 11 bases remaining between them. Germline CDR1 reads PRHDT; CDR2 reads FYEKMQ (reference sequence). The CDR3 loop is CASSLVDSFNTEAFF. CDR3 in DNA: TGTGCCAGCAGCTTAGTAGACAGCTTTAACACTGAAGCTTTCTTT.

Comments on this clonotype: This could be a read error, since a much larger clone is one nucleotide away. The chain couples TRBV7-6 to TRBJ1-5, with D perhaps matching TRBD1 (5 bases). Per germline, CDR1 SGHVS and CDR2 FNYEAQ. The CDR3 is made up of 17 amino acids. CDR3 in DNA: TGTGCCAGCAGCCCCGAAGCGGGGGAAGGTGGCAATCAGCCCAAGCATTTT. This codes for CASSPEAGEGGNQPKHF.

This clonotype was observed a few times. The CDR3 nucleotides read TGTGCCAGCAGTTACTCGATTACGGGGCGGGAGACCCAGTACTTC. It codes for CASSYSITGRETQYF. The rearrangement joins TRBV6-5 to TRBJ2-5, with D possibly called TRBD1 or TRBD2 (5 bases each). The V end lost 0 bases, the J end lost 5 bases, and 13 bases lay between the germline ends. Germline V lookup: CDR1 MNHEY, CDR2 SVGAGI. This CDR3 comprises 15 residues.

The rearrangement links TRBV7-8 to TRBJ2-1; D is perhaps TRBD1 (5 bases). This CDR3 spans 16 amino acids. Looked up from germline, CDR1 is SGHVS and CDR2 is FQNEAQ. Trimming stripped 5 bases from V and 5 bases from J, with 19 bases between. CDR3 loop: CASSDTTVFVDNEQFF. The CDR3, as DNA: TGTGCCAGCAGCGACACGACAGTTTTTGTCGACAATGAGCAGTTCTTC.

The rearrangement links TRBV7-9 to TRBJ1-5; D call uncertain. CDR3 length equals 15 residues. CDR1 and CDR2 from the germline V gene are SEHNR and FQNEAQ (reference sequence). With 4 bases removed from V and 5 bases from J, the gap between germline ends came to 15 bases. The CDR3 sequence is CASSSPWEPDQPQHF. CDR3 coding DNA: TGTGCCAGCAGCTCGCCTTGGGAACCCGATCAGCCCCAGCATTTT.

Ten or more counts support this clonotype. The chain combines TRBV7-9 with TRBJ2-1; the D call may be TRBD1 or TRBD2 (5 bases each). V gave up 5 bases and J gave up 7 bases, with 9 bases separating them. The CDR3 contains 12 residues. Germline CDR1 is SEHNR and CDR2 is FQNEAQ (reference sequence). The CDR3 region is CASSPEGNEQFF. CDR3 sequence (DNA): TGTGCCAGCAGCCCCGAGGGGAATGAGCAGTTCTTC.

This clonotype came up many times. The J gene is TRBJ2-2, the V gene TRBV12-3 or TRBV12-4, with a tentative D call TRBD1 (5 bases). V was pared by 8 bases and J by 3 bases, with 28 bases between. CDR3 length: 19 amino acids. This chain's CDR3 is CASRTGVSPSRVYTGELFF. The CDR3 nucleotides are TGTGCCAGCCGCACAGGCGTTTCCCCATCGCGAGTATACACCGGGGAGCTGTTTTTT.

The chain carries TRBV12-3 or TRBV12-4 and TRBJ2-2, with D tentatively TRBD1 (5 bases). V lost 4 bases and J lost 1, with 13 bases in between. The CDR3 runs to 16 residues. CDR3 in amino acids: CASSYVFQGNTGELFF. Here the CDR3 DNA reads TGTGCCAGCAGTTACGTCTTCCAGGGGAACACCGGGGAGCTGTTTTTT.

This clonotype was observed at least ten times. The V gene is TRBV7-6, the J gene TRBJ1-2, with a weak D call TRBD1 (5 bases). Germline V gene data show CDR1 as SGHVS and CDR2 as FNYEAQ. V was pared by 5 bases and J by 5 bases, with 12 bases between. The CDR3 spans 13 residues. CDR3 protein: CASSQGTGYGYTF. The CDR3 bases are TGTGCCAGCAGCCAAGGGACGGGGTATGGCTACACCTTC.

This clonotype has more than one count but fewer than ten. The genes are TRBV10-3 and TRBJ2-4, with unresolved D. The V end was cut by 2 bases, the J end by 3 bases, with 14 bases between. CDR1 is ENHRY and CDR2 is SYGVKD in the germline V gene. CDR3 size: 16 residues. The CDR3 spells CAISELVGMDKNIQYF. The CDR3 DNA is TGTGCCATCAGTGAGCTGGTGGGGATGGACAAAAACATTCAGTACTTC.

CDR3: CASSPYWLWTQYF. The CDR3 nucleotides are TGTGCCAGCAGTCCCTATTGGCTATGGACCCAGTACTTC. The chain uses TRBV27 and TRBJ2-5; D gene uncertain. This CDR3 comprises 13 residues. Trimming took off 5 bases at V and 7 bases at J, with 14 bases between the two ends. Germline V CDR1 and CDR2: MNHEY, SMNVEV (reference sequence).

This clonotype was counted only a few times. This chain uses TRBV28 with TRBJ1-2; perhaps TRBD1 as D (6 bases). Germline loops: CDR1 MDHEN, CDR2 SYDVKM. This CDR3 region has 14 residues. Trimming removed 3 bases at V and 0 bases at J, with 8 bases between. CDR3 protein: CASSFGQSNYGYTF. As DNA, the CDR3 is TGTGCCAGCAGTTTTGGACAGTCTAACTATGGCTACACCTTC.

The CDR3 DNA is TGTGCCAGCAGCTTAGCGGTAGCGGGGGGAATTAGGAATGAGCAGTTCTTC. Its translation: CASSLAVAGGIRNEQFF. The chain is built from TRBV11-2 and TRBJ2-1; 10 bases map to TRBD2. Trimming cost V 1 base and J 7 bases; bases outside gene matches: 10. Germline V gene data show CDR1 as SGHAT and CDR2 as FQNNGV. This CDR3 is 17 amino acids long.

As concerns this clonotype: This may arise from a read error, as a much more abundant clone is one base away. The CDR3 sequence: CASGLAGTGGGKTQYF. The CDR3 nucleotides read TGTGCCAGCGGCTTAGCTGGGACAGGGGGCGGAAAGACCCAGTACTTC. The rearrangement links TRBV7-2 to TRBJ2-5; 12 bases align to TRBD1. The CDR3 sequence is 16 residues long. Germline-derived CDR1 and CDR2 are SGHTA and FQGNSA.

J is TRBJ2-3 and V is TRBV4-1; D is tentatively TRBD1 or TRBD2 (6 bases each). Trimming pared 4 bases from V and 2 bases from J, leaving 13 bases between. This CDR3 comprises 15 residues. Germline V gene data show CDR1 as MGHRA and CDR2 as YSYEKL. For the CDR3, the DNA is TGCGCCAGCAGCCGTGACGGGGGCCCCACAGATACGCAGTATTTT. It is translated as CASSRDGGPTDTQYF.

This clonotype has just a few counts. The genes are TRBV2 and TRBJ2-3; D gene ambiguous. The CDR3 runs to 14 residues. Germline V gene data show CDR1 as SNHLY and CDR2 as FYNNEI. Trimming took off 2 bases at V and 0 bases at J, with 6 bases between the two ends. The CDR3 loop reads CASSESYSTDTQYF. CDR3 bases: TGTGCCAGCAGTGAATCTTATAGCACAGATACGCAGTATTTT.

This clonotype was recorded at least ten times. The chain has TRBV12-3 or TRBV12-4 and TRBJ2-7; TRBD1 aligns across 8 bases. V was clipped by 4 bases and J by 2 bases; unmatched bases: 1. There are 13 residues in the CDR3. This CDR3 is CASSWGQAYEQYV. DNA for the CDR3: TGTGCCAGCAGTTGGGGACAGGCCTACGAGCAGTACGTC.

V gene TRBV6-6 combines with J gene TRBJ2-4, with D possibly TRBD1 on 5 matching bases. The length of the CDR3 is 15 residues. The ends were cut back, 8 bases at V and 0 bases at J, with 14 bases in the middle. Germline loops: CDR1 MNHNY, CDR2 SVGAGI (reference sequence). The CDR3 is CASRIGVQAKNIQYF. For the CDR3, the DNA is TGTGCCAGCCGGATAGGGGTTCAAGCCAAAAACATTCAGTACTTC.

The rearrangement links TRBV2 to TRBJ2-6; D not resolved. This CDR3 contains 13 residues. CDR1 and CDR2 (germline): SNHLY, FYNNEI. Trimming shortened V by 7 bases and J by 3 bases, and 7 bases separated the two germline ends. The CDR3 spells CASNPFGANVLTF. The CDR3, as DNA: TGTGCCAGCAACCCGTTTGGGGCCAACGTCCTGACTTTC.